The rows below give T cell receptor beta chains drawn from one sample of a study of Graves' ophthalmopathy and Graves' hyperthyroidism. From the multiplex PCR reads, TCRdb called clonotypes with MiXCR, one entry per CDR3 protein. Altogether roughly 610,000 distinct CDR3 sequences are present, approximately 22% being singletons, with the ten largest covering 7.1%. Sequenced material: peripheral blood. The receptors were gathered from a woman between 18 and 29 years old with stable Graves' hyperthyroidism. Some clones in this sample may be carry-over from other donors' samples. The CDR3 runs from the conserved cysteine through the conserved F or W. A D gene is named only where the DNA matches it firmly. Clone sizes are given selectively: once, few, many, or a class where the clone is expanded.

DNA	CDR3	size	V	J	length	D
TGTGCCAGCAGCTTAGAGGGACAGAACTCTGGAAACACCATATATTTT	CASSLEGQNSGNTIYF	many	TRBV7-9	TRBJ1-3	16	TRBD1
TGTGCCAGCAGCCCTGACAGGGGAGGGCAAGAGACCCAGTACTTC	CASSPDRGGQETQYF	-	TRBV6-2/TRBV6-3	TRBJ2-5	15	-
TGTGCCAGCGGGACAATAAACACTGAAGCTTTCTTT	CASGTINTEAFF	many	TRBV2	TRBJ1-1	12	-
TGTGCCAGCAGCAAACCAGTGAACACTGAAGCTTTCTTT	CASSKPVNTEAFF	many	TRBV7-2	TRBJ1-1	13	-
TGCGCCAGCAGCCAAGGACCGATACAAGAGACCCAGTACTTC	CASSQGPIQETQYF	many	TRBV4-1	TRBJ2-5	14	-
TGTGCCAGCAGGTCCAGACTGGGGGAAGCTTTCTTT	CASRSRLGEAFF	-	TRBV12-3/TRBV12-4	TRBJ1-1	12	-
TGTGCCAGCAGCTTTAACCAGGTGGGCACTGAAGCTTTCTTT	CASSFNQVGTEAFF	many	TRBV11-2	TRBJ1-1	14	-
TGCGCCAGCAGCTTGGGCAACAGGGGGCCCGACTATGGCTACACCTTC	CASSLGNRGPDYGYTF	many	TRBV5-1	TRBJ1-2	16	TRBD1
TGCAGTGTTAGGACAGGGCGTCAGCCCCAGCATTTT	CSVRTGRQPQHF	-	TRBV20-1	TRBJ1-5	12	TRBD1
TGTGCCGGCAGTGAAGACTGGGACCAAGAGACCCAGTACTTC	CAGSEDWDQETQYF	-	TRBV6-1	TRBJ2-5	14	-
TGTGCCAGCAGTTTAGGGACAGGGCAAGAGACCCAGTACTTC	CASSLGTGQETQYF	many	TRBV12-3/TRBV12-4	TRBJ2-5	14	TRBD1
TGCAGCGTCAATAAGAGGGACGAGCAGTACTTC	CSVNKRDEQYF	many	TRBV29-1	TRBJ2-7	11	-
TGCAGTGCTAGCGGACAGGGAATAACTTCACCCCTCCACTTT	CSASGQGITSPLHF	many	TRBV20-1	TRBJ1-6	14	TRBD1
TGCGCCAGCTCGGGCCATTTGGACTATGGCTACACCTTC	CASSGHLDYGYTF	many	TRBV5-1	TRBJ1-2	13	-
TGTGCCAGCAGTTACCTTACTACAGGGAAGGGAAACATTCAGTACTTC	CASSYLTTGKGNIQYF	many	TRBV6-5	TRBJ2-4	16	-
TGTGCCAGCAGTTACTCGACTAGCGGGAGTGTTAGCACAGATACGCAGTATTTT	CASSYSTSGSVSTDTQYF	-	TRBV6-2/TRBV6-3	TRBJ2-3	18	TRBD2
TGTGCCAGCAGTTCCCGGCCCGGGACAGTTAGCAATCAGCCCCAGCATTTT	CASSSRPGTVSNQPQHF	-	TRBV27	TRBJ1-5	17	TRBD1
TGTGCCACCAGCAGAGATCGTTTGGCAGGAGGAGAGACCCAGTACTTC	CATSRDRLAGGETQYF	many	TRBV15	TRBJ2-5	16	-
TGCAGTGCTAGAGTGACAGGGGGCACGGAGACCCAGTACTTC	CSARVTGGTETQYF	many	TRBV20-1	TRBJ2-5	14	TRBD1